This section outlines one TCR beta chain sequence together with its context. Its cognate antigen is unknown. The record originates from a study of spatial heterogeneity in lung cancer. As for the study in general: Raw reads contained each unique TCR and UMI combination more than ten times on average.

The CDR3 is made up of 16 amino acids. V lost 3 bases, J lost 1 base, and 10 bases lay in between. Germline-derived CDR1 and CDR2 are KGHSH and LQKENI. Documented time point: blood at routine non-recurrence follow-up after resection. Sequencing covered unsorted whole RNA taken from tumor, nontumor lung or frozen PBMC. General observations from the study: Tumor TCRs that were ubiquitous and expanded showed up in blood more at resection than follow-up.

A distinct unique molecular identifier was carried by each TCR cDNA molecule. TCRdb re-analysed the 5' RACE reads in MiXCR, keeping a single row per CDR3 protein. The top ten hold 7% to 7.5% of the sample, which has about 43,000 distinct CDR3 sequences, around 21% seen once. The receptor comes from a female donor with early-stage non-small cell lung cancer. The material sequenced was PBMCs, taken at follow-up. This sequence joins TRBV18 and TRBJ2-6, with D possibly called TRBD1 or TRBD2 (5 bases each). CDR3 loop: CASSPRGASGANVLTF. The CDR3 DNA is TGTGCCAGCTCACCGAGGGGTGCTTCTGGGGCCAACGTCCTGACTTTC.